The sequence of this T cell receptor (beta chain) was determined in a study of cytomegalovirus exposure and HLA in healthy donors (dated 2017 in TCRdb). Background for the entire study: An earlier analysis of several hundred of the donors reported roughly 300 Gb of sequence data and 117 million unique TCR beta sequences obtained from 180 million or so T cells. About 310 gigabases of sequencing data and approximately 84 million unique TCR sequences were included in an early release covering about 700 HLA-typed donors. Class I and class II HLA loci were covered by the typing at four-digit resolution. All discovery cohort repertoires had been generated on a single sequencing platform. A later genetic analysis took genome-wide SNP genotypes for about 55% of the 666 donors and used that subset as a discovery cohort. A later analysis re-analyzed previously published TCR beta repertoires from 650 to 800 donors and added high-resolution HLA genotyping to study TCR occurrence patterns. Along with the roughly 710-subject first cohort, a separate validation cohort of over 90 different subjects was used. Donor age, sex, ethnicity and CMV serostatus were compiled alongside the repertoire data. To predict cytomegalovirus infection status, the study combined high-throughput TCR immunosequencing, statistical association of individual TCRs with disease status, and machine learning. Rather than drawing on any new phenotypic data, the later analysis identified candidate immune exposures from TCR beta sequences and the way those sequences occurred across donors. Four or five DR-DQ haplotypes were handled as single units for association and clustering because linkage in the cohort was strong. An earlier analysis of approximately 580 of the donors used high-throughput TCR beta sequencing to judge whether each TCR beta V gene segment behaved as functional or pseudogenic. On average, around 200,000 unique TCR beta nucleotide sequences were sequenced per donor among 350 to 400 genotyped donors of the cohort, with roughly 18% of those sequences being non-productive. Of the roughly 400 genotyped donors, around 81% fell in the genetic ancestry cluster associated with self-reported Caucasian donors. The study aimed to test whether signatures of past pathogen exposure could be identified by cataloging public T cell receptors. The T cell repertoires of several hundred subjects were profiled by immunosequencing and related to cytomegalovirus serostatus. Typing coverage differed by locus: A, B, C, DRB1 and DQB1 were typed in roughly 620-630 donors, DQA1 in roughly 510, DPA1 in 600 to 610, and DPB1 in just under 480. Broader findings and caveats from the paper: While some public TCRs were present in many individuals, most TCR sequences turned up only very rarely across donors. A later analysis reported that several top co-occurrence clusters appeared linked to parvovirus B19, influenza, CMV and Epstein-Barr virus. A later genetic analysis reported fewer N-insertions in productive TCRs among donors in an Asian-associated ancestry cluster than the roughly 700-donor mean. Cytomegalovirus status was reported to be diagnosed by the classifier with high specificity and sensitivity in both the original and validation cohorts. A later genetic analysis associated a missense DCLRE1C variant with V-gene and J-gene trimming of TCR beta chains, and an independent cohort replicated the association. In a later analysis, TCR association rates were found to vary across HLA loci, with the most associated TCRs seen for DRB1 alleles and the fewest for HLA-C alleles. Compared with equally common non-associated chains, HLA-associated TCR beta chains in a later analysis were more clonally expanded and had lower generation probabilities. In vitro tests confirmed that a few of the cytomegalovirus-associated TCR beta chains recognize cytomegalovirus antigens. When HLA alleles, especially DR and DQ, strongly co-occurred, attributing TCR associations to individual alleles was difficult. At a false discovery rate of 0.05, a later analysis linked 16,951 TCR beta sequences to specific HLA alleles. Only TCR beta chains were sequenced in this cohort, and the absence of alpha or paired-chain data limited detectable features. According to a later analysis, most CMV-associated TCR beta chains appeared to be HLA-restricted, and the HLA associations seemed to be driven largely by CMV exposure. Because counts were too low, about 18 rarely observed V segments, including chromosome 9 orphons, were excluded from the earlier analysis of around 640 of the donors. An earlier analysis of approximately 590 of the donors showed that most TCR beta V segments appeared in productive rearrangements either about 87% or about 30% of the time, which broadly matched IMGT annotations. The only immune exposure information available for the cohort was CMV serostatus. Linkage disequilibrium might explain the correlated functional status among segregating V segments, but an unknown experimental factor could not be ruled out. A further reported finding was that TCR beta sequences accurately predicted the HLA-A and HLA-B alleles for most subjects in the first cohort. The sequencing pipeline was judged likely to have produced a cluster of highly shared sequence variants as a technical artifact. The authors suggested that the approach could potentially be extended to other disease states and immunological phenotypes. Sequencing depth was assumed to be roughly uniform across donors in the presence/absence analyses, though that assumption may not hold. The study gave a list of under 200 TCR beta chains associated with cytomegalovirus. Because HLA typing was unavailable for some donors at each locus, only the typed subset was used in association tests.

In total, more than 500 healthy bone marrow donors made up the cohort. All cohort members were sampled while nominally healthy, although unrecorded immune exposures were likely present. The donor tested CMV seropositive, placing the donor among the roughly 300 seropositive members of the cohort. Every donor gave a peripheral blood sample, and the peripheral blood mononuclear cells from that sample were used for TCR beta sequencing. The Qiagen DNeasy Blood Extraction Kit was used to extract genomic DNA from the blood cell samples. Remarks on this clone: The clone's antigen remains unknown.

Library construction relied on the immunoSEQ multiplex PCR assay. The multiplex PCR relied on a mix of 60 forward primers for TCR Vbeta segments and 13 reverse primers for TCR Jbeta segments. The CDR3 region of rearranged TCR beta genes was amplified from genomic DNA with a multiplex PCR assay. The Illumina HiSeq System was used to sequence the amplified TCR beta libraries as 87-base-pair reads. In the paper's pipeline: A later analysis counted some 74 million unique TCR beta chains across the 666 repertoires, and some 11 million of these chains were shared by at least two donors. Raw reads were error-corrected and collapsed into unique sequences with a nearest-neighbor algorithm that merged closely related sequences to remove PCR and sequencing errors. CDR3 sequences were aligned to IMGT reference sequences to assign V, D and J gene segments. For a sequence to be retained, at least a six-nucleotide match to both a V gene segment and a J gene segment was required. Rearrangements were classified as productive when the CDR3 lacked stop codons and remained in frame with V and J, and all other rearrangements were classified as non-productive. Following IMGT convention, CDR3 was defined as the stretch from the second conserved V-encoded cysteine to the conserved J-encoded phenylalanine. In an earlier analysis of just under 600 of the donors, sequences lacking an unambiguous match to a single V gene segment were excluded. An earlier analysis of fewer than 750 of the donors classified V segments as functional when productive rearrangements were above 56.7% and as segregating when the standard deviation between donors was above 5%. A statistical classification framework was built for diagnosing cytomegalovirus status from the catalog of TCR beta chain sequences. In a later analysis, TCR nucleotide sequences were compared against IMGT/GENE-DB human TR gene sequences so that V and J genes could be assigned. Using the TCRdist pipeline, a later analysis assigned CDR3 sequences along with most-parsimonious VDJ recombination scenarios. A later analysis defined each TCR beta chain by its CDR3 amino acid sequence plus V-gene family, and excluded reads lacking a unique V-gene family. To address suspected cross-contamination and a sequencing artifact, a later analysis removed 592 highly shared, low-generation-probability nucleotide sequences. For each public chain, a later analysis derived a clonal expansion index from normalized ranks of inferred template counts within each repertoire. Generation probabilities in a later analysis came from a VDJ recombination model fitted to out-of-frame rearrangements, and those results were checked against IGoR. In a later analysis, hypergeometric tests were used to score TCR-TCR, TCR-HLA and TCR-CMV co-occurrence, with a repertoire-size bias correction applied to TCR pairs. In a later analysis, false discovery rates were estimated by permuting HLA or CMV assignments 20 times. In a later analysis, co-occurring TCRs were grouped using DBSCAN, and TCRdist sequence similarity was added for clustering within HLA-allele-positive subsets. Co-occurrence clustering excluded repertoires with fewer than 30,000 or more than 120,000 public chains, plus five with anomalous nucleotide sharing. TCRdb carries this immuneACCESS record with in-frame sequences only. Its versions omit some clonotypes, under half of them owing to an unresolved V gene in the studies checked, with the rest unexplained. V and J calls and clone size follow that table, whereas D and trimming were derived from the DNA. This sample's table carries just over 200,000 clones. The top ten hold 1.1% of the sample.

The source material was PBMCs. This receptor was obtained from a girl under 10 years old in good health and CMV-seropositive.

This receptor has the CDR3 CASSLGNRGGNTEAFF. The sequenced DNA: TGTGCCAGCAGCTTAGGAAACAGGGGTGGGAACACTGAAGCTTTCTTT. The V and J segments used are TRBV11-2 and TRBJ1-1, with 7 bases in between that match TRBD1. CDR1 and CDR2, per the germline V gene, are SGHAT and FQNNGV. Including the terminal cysteine and phenylalanine, the CDR3 comprises 16 residues. CDR3 DNA only is kept here, 48 bases in frame from base 1. The germline V and J ends show losses of 1 base and 1 base respectively, and no gene match explains 6 bases of the junction.